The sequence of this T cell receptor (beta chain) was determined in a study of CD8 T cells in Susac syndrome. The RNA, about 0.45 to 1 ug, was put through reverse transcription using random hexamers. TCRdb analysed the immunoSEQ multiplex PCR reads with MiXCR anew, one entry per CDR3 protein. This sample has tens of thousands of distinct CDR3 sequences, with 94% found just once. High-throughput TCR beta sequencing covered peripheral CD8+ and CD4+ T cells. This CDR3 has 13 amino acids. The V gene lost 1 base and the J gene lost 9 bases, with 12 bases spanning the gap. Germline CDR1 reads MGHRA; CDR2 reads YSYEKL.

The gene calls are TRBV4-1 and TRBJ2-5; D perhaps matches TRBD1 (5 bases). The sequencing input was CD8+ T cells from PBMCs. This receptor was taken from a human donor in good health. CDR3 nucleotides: TGCGCCAGCAGCCAAGTAGGATCCAGGGCCCAGTACTTC. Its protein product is CASSQVGSRAQYF.